Presented here are 24 T cell receptor beta chains from one specimen sequenced in a study of long-term antiretroviral therapy in people with HIV. Investigators performed immunoSEQ version v3.0 at survey level. Some clones are missing from TCRdb's copy, which holds only in-frame ones; the method was immunoSEQ multiplex PCR. This table holds about 28,000 clones, about 86% found once. The sample was unsorted PBMCs, taken 0.8 years after starting antiretroviral therapy. Receptors were obtained from a young woman with HIV.

The V and J genes are TRBV7-3 and TRBJ2-2; a weak D match, TRBD1 (6 bases). Germline CDR1 SGHTA, CDR2 FQGTGA. V lost 5 bases to trimming and J lost 11 bases, with 15 bases between them. CDR3 length: 13 residues. The CDR3 nucleotides read TGTGCCAGCAGCACCAGACAGGCCGAAGAGCTGTTTTTT. Translation gives CASSTRQAEELFF.

This sequence joins TRBV9 and TRBJ1-1; D is perhaps TRBD1 (6 bases). This CDR3 is 14 amino acids long. Germline-derived CDR1 and CDR2 are SGDLS and YYNGEE. The germline V and J ends were trimmed by 4 bases and 0 bases, with 10 bases remaining between them. CDR3 in amino acids: CASSLGTLNTEAFF. The CDR3 region has the DNA TGTGCCAGCAGCCTCGGGACATTGAACACTGAAGCTTTCTTT.

The chain joins TRBV2 to TRBJ2-7; 9 nucleotides match TRBD1. Trimming cost V 4 bases and J 3 bases; bases outside gene matches: 13. This CDR3 has 17 amino acids. CDR1 is SNHLY, CDR2 FYNNEI, per germline. CDR3 region: CASSVKRGTGIFYEQYF. CDR3 coding DNA: TGTGCCAGCAGTGTAAAGCGAGGGACAGGGATATTCTACGAGCAGTACTTC.

The chain carries TRBV5-8 and TRBJ1-2; tentatively, D is TRBD1 (6 bases). Per germline, CDR1 SGHTS and CDR2 YDEGEE. The CDR3 loop spans 14 amino acids. V lost 1 base and J 7 bases, leaving 14 bases between the germline ends. The CDR3 DNA sequence: TGTGCCAGCAGCTTGTGGGGGCAGGGTCGTGGCTACACCTTC. Protein product: CASSLWGQGRGYTF.

The chain employs TRBV18 and TRBJ2-7; D is undetermined. This CDR3 comprises 14 residues. V was pared by 6 bases and J by 3 bases, with 15 bases between. Germline values: CDR1 KGHSH, CDR2 LQKENI. The CDR3 reads CASSLQARDYEQYF. CDR3 bases: TGTGCCAGCTCCCTCCAGGCAAGGGACTACGAGCAGTACTTC. Combining the CDR3 with reference TRBV18 and TRBJ2-7 gives the whole variable domain NAGVMQNPRHLVRRRGQEARLRCSPMKGHSHVYWYRQLPEEGLKFMVYLQKENIIDESGMPKERFSAEFPKEGPSILRIQQVVRGDSAAYFCASSLQARDYEQYFGPGTRLTVT.

This rearrangement joins TRBV2 to TRBJ1-5, with no clear D. Germline CDR1 is SNHLY and CDR2 is FYNNEI. Trimming removed 2 bases at V and 6 bases at J, with 11 bases between. This CDR3 contains 14 residues. This CDR3 is CASSEMAVTQPQHF. The DNA of the CDR3 is TGTGCCAGCAGTGAAATGGCAGTGACTCAGCCCCAGCATTTT.

V gene TRBV29-1 combines with J gene TRBJ1-2; D unresolved. Trimming removed 4 bases at V and 0 bases at J, with 9 bases between. CDR1 and CDR2 (germline): SQVTM, ANQGSEA. CDR3 size: 13 residues. The CDR3, as DNA: TGCAGCGTTGTGTCGTTAGCTAACTATGGCTACACCTTC. Amino acid sequence: CSVVSLANYGYTF.

The chain employs TRBV4-2 and TRBJ1-2; D uncertain. There are 12 residues in the CDR3. V was pared by 0 bases and J by 9 bases, with 8 bases between. From germline, CDR1 is LGHNA and CDR2 YNFKEQ. CDR3 sequence: CASSQDQLRYTF. The CDR3 nucleotides are TGTGCCAGCAGCCAAGACCAGCTTCGCTACACCTTC.

The chain couples TRBV10-3 to TRBJ1-1; TRBD1 is a possible D gene (5 bases). Trimming shortened V by 2 bases and J by 3 bases, and 7 bases separated the two germline ends. Per germline, CDR1 ENHRY and CDR2 SYGVKD. The CDR3 is 13 amino acids. Written as DNA, the CDR3 is TGTGCCATCAGTGAGCGGGACTACACTGAAGCTTTCTTT. Translated, it gives CAISERDYTEAFF.

CDR3 DNA: TGTGCCAGCAGCGTAGTCGCCGAGGTGAGCAATCAGCCCCAGCATTTT. It is translated as CASSVVAEVSNQPQHF. This rearrangement joins TRBV9 to TRBJ1-5; D is unresolved. Per germline, CDR1 SGDLS and CDR2 YYNGEE. The CDR3 loop spans 16 amino acids. Trimming cost V 0 bases and J 1 base, with 11 bases left between them.

The CDR3 coding sequence is TGTGCCAGCAGCGTATCCAGGGGCGCTGGAAACACCATATATTTT. Translation gives CASSVSRGAGNTIYF. V is TRBV9 and J is TRBJ1-3; perhaps TRBD1 as D (6 bases). The CDR3 runs to 15 residues. V was cut by 1 base and J by 2 bases, with 10 bases left in between. Germline CDR1 is SGDLS and CDR2 is YYNGEE.

This chain uses TRBV10-3 with TRBJ1-2, with a tentative D call TRBD1 (6 bases). The CDR3 spans 15 residues. Germline values: CDR1 ENHRY, CDR2 SYGVKD. V lost 3 bases and J lost 1, with 12 bases in between. The CDR3 region has the DNA TGTGCCATCAGTGATGAGGGGGATAGTAACTATGGCTACACCTTC. Translated, it gives CAISDEGDSNYGYTF.

This chain links TRBV19 with TRBJ2-2, with D possibly matching TRBD1 (6 bases). The CDR3 extends over 14 amino acids. Per germline, CDR1 LNHDA and CDR2 SQIVND (reference sequence). Trimming shortened V by 6 bases and J by 6 bases, and 14 bases separated the two germline ends. As DNA, the CDR3 is TGTGCCAGTAGGCCTTCAGGGGTCGCCGGGGAGCTGTTTTTT. Translating gives CASRPSGVAGELFF.

This sequence joins TRBV18 and TRBJ1-1; D not certain. Trimming pared 4 bases from V and 0 bases from J, leaving 27 bases between. This CDR3 has 20 amino acids. Germline V gives CDR1 KGHSH, CDR2 LQKENI. CDR3 in amino acids: CASSLSAGSLDDYVNTEAFF. As DNA, the CDR3 is TGTGCCAGCTCACTTTCAGCCGGGTCCCTCGATGATTATGTGAACACTGAAGCTTTCTTT.

The chain combines TRBV5-1 with TRBJ2-2; D is unclear. CDR1 is SGHRS, CDR2 YFSETQ, per germline. The V and J ends lost 2 bases and 4 bases respectively, with 12 bases between them. The CDR3 extends over 15 amino acids. CDR3 amino acids: CASSFILSATGELFF. In DNA form, the CDR3 reads TGCGCCAGCAGCTTTATACTATCAGCCACCGGGGAGCTGTTTTTT.

The rearrangement links TRBV5-1 to TRBJ1-2; no definite D call. Trimming shortened V by 1 base and J by 7 bases, and 5 bases separated the two germline ends. This CDR3 has 11 residues. CDR1 and CDR2 from the germline V gene are SGHRS and YFSETQ. The CDR3, as DNA: TGCGCCAGCAGCTTGAACGGTGGCTACACCTTC. Encoded protein: CASSLNGGYTF. Combining the CDR3 with reference TRBV5-1 and TRBJ1-2 gives the whole variable domain KAGVTQTPRYLIKTRGQQVTLSCSPISGHRSVSWYQQTPGQGLQFLFEYFSETQRNKGNFPGRFSGRQFSNSRSEMNVSTLELGDSALYLCASSLNGGYTFGSGTRLTVV.

This sequence joins TRBV6-1 and TRBJ1-4, with D unclear. V shed 6 bases and J shed 5 bases, with 13 bases lying between them. The germline gives CDR1 MNHNS, CDR2 SASEGT. This CDR3 contains 14 residues. DNA for the CDR3: TGTGCCAGCAGCGCCGTGGAGGAAAATGAAAAACTGTTTTTT. It translates to CASSAVEENEKLFF.

The rearrangement links TRBV9 to TRBJ1-2, with TRBD1 as a possible D gene (6 bases). Germline loops: CDR1 SGDLS, CDR2 YYNGEE. The V end was cut by 5 bases, the J end by 6 bases, with 11 bases between. The CDR3 is 12 residues long. CDR3 in DNA: TGTGCCAGCAGAGGGGGTCTAAATGGCTACACCTTC. Its protein is CASRGGLNGYTF.

The genes are TRBV29-1 and TRBJ2-1, with D possibly being TRBD1 or TRBD2 (5 bases each). Germline V gene data show CDR1 as SQVTM and CDR2 as ANQGSEA. V was cut by 4 bases and J by 7 bases, with 14 bases left in between. This CDR3 has 13 amino acids. The CDR3 nucleotides are TGCAGCGTTGCCCAGGGACCGGGTAATGAGCAGTTCTTC. Encoded protein: CSVAQGPGNEQFF.

The V gene is TRBV7-6, the J gene TRBJ1-5; D is unclear. The CDR3 covers 17 residues. Per germline, CDR1 SGHVS and CDR2 FNYEAQ. The chain's CDR3 is CASFIYGLTTCNQPQHF. CDR3 in DNA: TGTGCAAGCTTCATTTATGGCCTGACAACCTGCAATCAGCCCCAGCATTTT.

V usage is TRBV7-8 and J usage is TRBJ1-2; 8 positions match TRBD1. With 6 bases clipped from V and 7 bases from J, the junction kept 7 bases outside the gene matches. The length of the CDR3 is 13 residues. Per the germline V gene, CDR1 is SGHVS and CDR2 is FQNEAQ. The CDR3 reads CASRMTGVRGYTF. CDR3 nucleotides: TGTGCCAGCAGAATGACAGGGGTTCGTGGCTACACCTTC.

J is TRBJ1-3 and V is TRBV11-2; D gene uncertain. V was shortened by 5 bases and J by 2 bases, with 10 bases between the two germline ends. The CDR3 has 14 residues. Germline V gene sequence: CDR1 SGHAT, CDR2 FQNNGV. The CDR3 sequence is CASSPGRTGNTIYF. CDR3 nucleotides: TGTGCCAGCAGCCCAGGCCGAACTGGAAACACCATATATTTT.

The CDR3 nucleotides are TGTGCCAGCAGTCTACTGGACAGCCGGCACCTCCAAGAGACCCAGTACTTC. Protein: CASSLLDSRHLQETQYF. This rearrangement joins TRBV6-8 to TRBJ2-5; the D gene is possibly TRBD1 (6 bases). The CDR3 spans 17 residues. V lost 5 bases and J 1 base, leaving 20 bases between the germline ends. Germline V gene sequence: CDR1 MNHGY, CDR2 SAAAGT.

V gene TRBV6-5 combines with J gene TRBJ2-1; the match to TRBD2 covers 9 bases. The ends lost 4 bases at V and 5 bases at J; junction bases unmatched: 6. CDR1 is MNHEY, CDR2 SVGAGI, per germline. The CDR3 consists of 15 residues. CDR3 nucleotide sequence: TGTGCCAGCAGTTTAGTCCCTAGCGGGGACAATGAGCAGTTCTTC. Its translation is CASSLVPSGDNEQFF.